Detailed here is one TCR beta chain. The sample is drawn from a study of blood T cell repertoires in COVID-19. About the research overall: PBMCs, B-cell-depleted T cells, or T cells provided the cDNA or gDNA that made up the material.

In the authors' methods: It was from reference gene primer amplification that nucleated cell counts were estimated. The protocol was immunoSEQ multiplex PCR, while the TCRdb copy is restricted to in-frame clones and leaves out a portion. That table is the source of V, J and clone size, and D and trimming were worked out from the DNA. The sample contains under 250,000 clones, 85% of which appear only once. V shed 6 bases, J shed 0 bases, and the junction held 7 bases outside the gene matches. CDR3 length: 15 amino acids. The germline gives CDR1 MNHEY, CDR2 SMNVEV (reference sequence). The material sequenced was peripheral blood. The genes are TRBV27 and TRBJ2-7, with 8 nucleotides matching TRBD1. The TCR was taken from a man in his fifties or sixties who had recovered from COVID-19. Here the CDR3 reads CASSPRDRYSYEQYF. The CDR3 DNA reads TGTGCCAGCAGCCCCCGGGACAGGTACTCCTACGAGCAGTACTTC.